This T cell receptor beta chain was retrieved from a study of cytomegalovirus exposure and HLA in healthy donors. Amplification used 60 Vbeta primers and 13 Jbeta primers. Clones were read by immunoSEQ multiplex PCR, and TCRdb kept only the in-frame ones, dropping some. The profile shows about 160,000 clones, approximately 80% of them singletons. CDR3 size: 14 residues. CDR1 is WNHNN and CDR2 is SYGVQD in the germline V gene (reference sequence). V was pared by 9 bases and J by 0 bases, with 12 bases between. Of note for this clone: No antigen is known for it.

Overall study findings and caveats: Apparent HLA restriction characterized most CMV-associated TCR beta chains in a later analysis. Associated with HLA alleles at 0.05 false discovery rate in a later analysis were over 15,000 TCR beta sequences. Exclusion applied to some V segments, including TRBV6-2 and TRBV6-3, as they were indistinguishable.

The source is a woman aged 25 to 39 in good health and CMV-seropositive. This chain joins TRBV10-1 and TRBJ1-3, with unresolved D. What was sequenced was PBMCs. The CDR3 DNA sequence: TGCGCCAGACGACAATCCGTCTCTGGAAACACCATATATTTT. Amino acids: CARRQSVSGNTIYF.